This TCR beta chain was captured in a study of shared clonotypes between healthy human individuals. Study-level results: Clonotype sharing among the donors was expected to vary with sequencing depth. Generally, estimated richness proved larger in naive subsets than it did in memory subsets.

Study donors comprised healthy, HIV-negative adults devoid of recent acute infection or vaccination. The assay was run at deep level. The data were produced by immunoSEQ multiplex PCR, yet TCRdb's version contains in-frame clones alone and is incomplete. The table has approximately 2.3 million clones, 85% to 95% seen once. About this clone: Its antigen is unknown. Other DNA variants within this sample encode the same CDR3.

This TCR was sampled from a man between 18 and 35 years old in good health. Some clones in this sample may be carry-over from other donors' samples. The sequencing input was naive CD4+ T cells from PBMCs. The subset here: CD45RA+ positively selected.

CDR3 coding DNA: TGTGCCAGCAGTTTGGGGTACGAGCAGTACTTC. It encodes CASSLGYEQYF. The chain joins TRBV28 to TRBJ2-7; D unresolved. This CDR3 is 11 amino acids long. Germline CDR1 reads MDHEN; CDR2 reads SYDVKM. Trimming cost V 3 bases and J 4 bases, with 4 bases left between them.